A selection of T cell receptor beta chains follows, all from one sample in a study of glioma-infiltrating T cells after dendritic cell vaccination. Generated by immunoSEQ multiplex PCR, the TCRdb table keeps only in-frame clones and is missing some. The sample lists fewer than 85,000 clones; more than 75% were seen once. The sample here was blood, taken after dendritic cell vaccination. The origin of the receptors is a human donor with glioblastoma. The CDR3 runs from the conserved cysteine through the conserved F or W. Fields, in order: clone size, V gene, D gene, J gene, CDR3 protein, CDR3 DNA. A D gene is named only where the DNA matches it firmly. Clone size is given for some rows only: seen once, a few or many times, or a class if the clone is expanded.

NA	TRBV9	NA	TRBJ2-5	CASSVGGGTQETQYF	TGTGCCAGCAGCGTAGGTGGAGGGACTCAAGAGACCCAGTACTTC
NA	TRBV4-3	TRBD2	TRBJ2-7	CASSQDVGSGRYEQYF	TGCGCCAGCAGCCAAGATGTCGGGAGCGGGAGGTACGAGCAGTACTTC
NA	TRBV7-2	NA	TRBJ1-5	CASSLAGDKGPQHF	TGTGCCAGCAGCTTGGCAGGGGACAAGGGACCCCAGCATTTT
NA	TRBV6-1	NA	TRBJ1-6	CASSEGLALSSLHF	TGTGCCAGCAGTGAAGGACTGGCTTTATCGTCCCTCCACTTT
few	TRBV7-2	TRBD1	TRBJ1-5	CASSQDRVQPQHF	TGTGCCAGCAGTCAAGACAGGGTGCAGCCCCAGCATTTT
NA	TRBV9	NA	TRBJ2-2	CASSATITGGELFF	TGTGCCAGCAGCGCGACTATTACGGGCGGGGAGCTGTTTTTT
NA	TRBV6-5	TRBD2	TRBJ2-7	CAAALRGGFSYEQYF	TGTGCCGCTGCCCTCCGGGGGGGCTTCTCCTACGAGCAGTACTTC
NA	TRBV7-3	NA	TRBJ2-7	CASSTDSSYEQYF	TGTGCCAGCAGCACAGACAGTTCCTACGAGCAGTACTTC
NA	TRBV12-2	NA	TRBJ2-5	CASRPEQGYQETQYF	TGTGCAAGTCGCCCTGAACAGGGATACCAAGAGACCCAGTACTTC
NA	TRBV18	NA	TRBJ1-6	CASSESTGISPLHF	TGTGCCAGCTCAGAGTCAACAGGGATATCACCCCTCCACTTT
NA	TRBV7-9	NA	TRBJ1-1	CASSWTVNTEAFF	TGTGCCAGCAGTTGGACAGTGAACACTGAAGCTTTCTTT
NA	TRBV5-1	TRBD2	TRBJ2-5	CASSNSGGSQETQYF	TGCGCCAGCAGTAATAGCGGGGGGAGCCAAGAGACCCAGTACTTC
NA	TRBV7-6	TRBD1	TRBJ1-1	CASSSGQGTNTEAFF	TGTGCCAGCAGCTCCGGACAGGGAACGAACACTGAAGCTTTCTTT
NA	TRBV5-4	TRBD1	TRBJ1-2	CASSYTSQGDYGYTF	TGTGCCAGCAGCTACACATCACAGGGGGACTATGGCTACACCTTC
NA	TRBV5-1	NA	TRBJ1-4	CASSLGTANEKLFF	TGCGCCAGCAGCTTGGGGACAGCGAATGAAAAACTGTTTTTT
NA	TRBV29-1	NA	TRBJ1-2	CSVAPQEQSGYTF	TGCAGCGTGGCCCCACAGGAGCAGTCTGGCTACACCTTC
NA	TRBV4-1	TRBD2	TRBJ2-1	CASSQNSGSGSYNEQFF	TGCGCCAGCAGCCAAAATAGCGGGAGCGGGTCCTACAATGAGCAGTTCTTC
NA	TRBV5-5	NA	TRBJ1-1	CASSFKLTEAFF	TGTGCCAGCAGCTTTAAGCTCACTGAAGCTTTCTTT
NA	TRBV27	TRBD2	TRBJ2-7	CASRGDLSYEQYF	TGTGCCAGCCGGGGGGACCTCTCCTACGAGCAGTACTTC
NA	TRBV29-1	NA	TRBJ1-4	CSVAARGGNEKLFF	TGCAGCGTTGCCGCCCGGGGGGGTAATGAAAAACTGTTTTTT
NA	TRBV11-2	NA	TRBJ2-7	CASRAQGISYEQYF	TGTGCCAGCAGAGCGCAGGGGATCTCCTACGAGCAGTACTTC
NA	TRBV29-1	NA	TRBJ1-1	CSVIGVRGLTEAFF	TGCAGCGTCATTGGGGTTAGGGGTTTGACTGAAGCTTTCTTT
NA	TRBV21-1	NA	TRBJ1-2	CASVGGQTGINFMSGYTF	TGTGCCAGCGTGGGGGGACAGACAGGGATCAATTTTATGAGTGGCTACACCTTC
NA	TRBV19	NA	TRBJ1-5	CASSIRLTASNQPQHF	TGTGCCAGTAGTATCCGACTGACCGCTAGCAATCAGCCCCAGCATTTT
NA	TRBV11-3	TRBD2	TRBJ2-5	CASSPRLLTSGRGETQYF	TGTGCCAGCAGCCCGAGGTTATTGACTAGCGGGAGGGGGGAGACCCAGTACTTC
NA	TRBV5-8	NA	TRBJ2-2	CASSRTPSTGELFF	TGTGCCAGCAGCCGCACCCCGAGCACCGGGGAGCTGTTTTTT
NA	TRBV11-1	NA	TRBJ2-7	CASSPKRGNYEQYF	TGTGCCAGCAGCCCGAAAAGGGGAAACTACGAGCAGTACTTC
NA	TRBV9	TRBD1	TRBJ2-7	CASSYRDRGYEQYF	TGTGCCAGCAGCTACCGGGACAGGGGCTACGAGCAGTACTTC
few	TRBV27	TRBD1	TRBJ1-1	CASSLDRGGTEAFF	TGTGCCAGCAGCTTAGACAGGGGCGGCACTGAAGCTTTCTTT
few	TRBV5-4	NA	TRBJ2-1	CASSFSPAYNEQFF	TGTGCCAGCAGCTTTTCCCCAGCCTACAATGAGCAGTTCTTC
NA	TRBV2	NA	TRBJ1-2	CASRTAGGYGYTF	TGTGCCAGCAGGACGGCGGGGGGCTATGGCTACACCTTC
NA	TRBV9	TRBD2	TRBJ2-7	CASSVAASGQAYEQYF	TGTGCCAGCAGCGTAGCCGCTAGCGGGCAGGCCTACGAGCAGTACTTC
NA	TRBV5-1	TRBD1	TRBJ2-2	CASSPDRSTGELFF	TGCGCCAGCAGCCCGGACAGGAGCACCGGGGAGCTGTTTTTT
NA	TRBV6-1	NA	TRBJ1-2	CASSETRVYGYTF	TGTGCCAGCAGTGAAACTAGGGTCTATGGCTACACCTTC
NA	TRBV10-2	NA	TRBJ2-2	CASSDPGGGAIVFAGELFF	TGCGCCAGCAGCGACCCGGGTGGGGGGGCGATAGTATTCGCCGGGGAGCTGTTTTTT
few	TRBV7-2	TRBD1	TRBJ1-1	CASSPGQTSTEAFF	TGTGCCAGCAGCCCGGGACAGACGAGCACTGAAGCTTTCTTT
NA	TRBV5-4	NA	TRBJ2-7	CASSWREAYEQYF	TGTGCCAGCAGCTGGAGGGAAGCCTACGAGCAGTACTTC
NA	TRBV10-2	NA	TRBJ1-1	CASSDADLNTEAFF	TGCGCCAGCAGTGACGCAGATTTGAACACTGAAGCTTTCTTT
NA	TRBV5-1	TRBD2	TRBJ2-2	CASSLARLAGGNTGELFF	TGCGCCAGCAGCTTGGCCCGGCTAGCGGGAGGGAACACCGGGGAGCTGTTTTTT
NA	TRBV5-6	NA	TRBJ2-1	CASSSLRGGNEQFF	TGTGCCAGCAGTTCCCTAAGGGGGGGAAATGAGCAGTTCTTC
NA	TRBV19	NA	TRBJ1-1	CASSLEREMYTEAFF	TGTGCCAGTAGCCTGGAGCGGGAGATGTACACTGAAGCTTTCTTT
once	TRBV6-6	TRBD1	TRBJ2-2	CASSYSTGVNTGELFF	TGTGCCAGCAGTTACTCCACAGGGGTGAACACCGGGGAGCTGTTTTTT
NA	TRBV7-2	NA	TRBJ2-3	CASSLGGPDTQYF	TGTGCCAGCAGCTTAGGGGGGCCAGATACGCAGTATTTT
NA	TRBV7-2	NA	TRBJ2-5	CASSLSSGRFETQYF	TGTGCCAGCAGCCTAAGCTCCGGGAGATTCGAGACCCAGTACTTC